The 13 T cell receptor beta chains listed next were all sequenced from one sample in a study of CD8+ T cells in alopecia areata. Specified treatment: oral pan-JAK inhibitor, 5-10 mg twice daily. Reverse transcription of extracted RNA yielded cDNA, which provided the sequencing template. The table came from immunoSEQ multiplex PCR; TCRdb's copy has only in-frame clones and leaves some out. This table has about 140,000 clones, around 86% appearing once. Sample: CD8+ T cells sorted from blood, taken at week 4, from a patient treated with tofacitinib. These receptors all stem from a human donor with alopecia areata.

Comments on this clone: This sample also contains other DNA sequences that code for the same CDR3. The chain combines TRBV9 with TRBJ2-2, with unresolved D. The CDR3 is 15 residues long. CDR1 is SGDLS, CDR2 YYNGEE, per germline. Trimming took off 0 bases at V and 0 bases at J, with 6 bases between the two ends. The CDR3 sequence is CASSVDGSNTGELFF. The CDR3 region has the DNA TGTGCCAGCAGCGTAGACGGCTCGAACACCGGGGAGCTGTTTTTT.

V is TRBV27 and J is TRBJ2-3, with 11 bases lining up with TRBD2. Germline V gene lookup returns CDR1 MNHEY and CDR2 SMNVEV (reference sequence). The CDR3 has 16 amino acids. V lost 0 bases and J lost 5; bases outside the gene matches: 4. DNA of the CDR3: TGTGCCAGCAGTTTATCACTAGCGGGAGCGAAAGATACGCAGTATTTT. Protein product: CASSLSLAGAKDTQYF.

This chain's CDR3 is CASSSNEYEQYF. As DNA, the CDR3 is TGTGCCAGCAGCTCCAATGAGTACGAGCAGTACTTC. The rearrangement joins TRBV7-9 to TRBJ2-7; D unclear. Deletions cut 4 bases from V and 4 bases from J, with 8 bases between. This CDR3 region has 12 residues. The germline V gene has CDR1 SEHNR and CDR2 FQNEAQ (reference sequence).

Concerning this clone: Distinct nucleotide sequences in the sample also encode this CDR3. The rearrangement links TRBV5-4 to TRBJ2-3; TRBD2 might be the D (6 bases). CDR1 SGHNT and CDR2 YYREEE come from the germline V gene (reference sequence). This CDR3 contains 16 residues. The V end lost 0 bases, the J end lost 0 bases, and 11 bases lay between the germline ends. CDR3 in amino acids: CASSLVGGISTDTQYF. CDR3 nucleotide sequence: TGTGCCAGCAGCTTGGTGGGCGGGATTAGCACAGATACGCAGTATTTT.

The chain has TRBV27 and TRBJ2-3; D may be TRBD1 or TRBD2 (5 bases each). This CDR3 comprises 15 residues. V dropped 0 bases and J dropped 10 bases, with 17 bases sitting between them. Germline V CDR1 and CDR2: MNHEY, SMNVEV (reference sequence). For the CDR3, the DNA is TGTGCCAGCAGTTTATCGCACCCCGCAGGGAGTGCGCAGTATTTT. The encoded protein is CASSLSHPAGSAQYF.

This clone was found once. The chain employs TRBV2 and TRBJ2-2; D is perhaps TRBD2 (6 bases). V was pared by 7 bases and J by 3 bases, with 21 bases between. The CDR3 runs to 17 residues. The V gene's germline CDR1 is SNHLY and CDR2 FYNNEI. The CDR3 is CASNFRPLGGDTGELFF. In DNA form, the CDR3 reads TGTGCCAGCAACTTTAGGCCACTCGGCGGGGACACCGGGGAGCTGTTTTTT. Using reference TRBV2 and TRBJ2-2 for the parts outside the CDR3, the full variable domain is EPEVTQTPSHQVTQMGQEVILRCVPISNHLYFYWYRQILGQKVEFLVSFYNNEISEKSEIFDDQFSVERPDGSNFTLKIRSTKLEDSAMYFCASNFRPLGGDTGELFFGEGSRLTVL.

Worth noting for this clone: This same CDR3 is encoded by further DNA sequences in the sample. The V call is TRBV27, the J call TRBJ2-1, with 7 nucleotides matching TRBD1. CDR3 length equals 12 residues. Trimming took 6 bases from V and 4 from J; bases not matched to a gene: 0. CDR1 and CDR2 (germline): MNHEY, SMNVEV (reference sequence). The DNA of the CDR3 is TGTGCCAGCAGGACAGGGTACAATGAGCAGTTCTTC. Translated, it gives CASRTGYNEQFF.

The rearrangement joins TRBV11-2 to TRBJ1-1; tentatively, D is TRBD1 (6 bases). The CDR3 contains 14 residues. From germline, CDR1 is SGHAT and CDR2 FQNNGV. V was shortened by 4 bases and J by 7 bases, with 16 bases between the two germline ends. CDR3 in DNA: TGTGCCAGCAGCTCGGCAAACAGGGATATTGAAGCTTTCTTT. Amino acids: CASSSANRDIEAFF.

The rearrangement joins TRBV13 to TRBJ2-3; TRBD1 is a possible D gene (7 bases). CDR1 PRHDT and CDR2 FYEKMQ come from the germline V gene (reference sequence). This CDR3 is built from 15 residues. Trimming shortened V by 5 bases and J by 1 base, and 13 bases separated the two germline ends. The CDR3 loop is CASSPGGIRTDTQYF. CDR3 sequence (DNA): TGTGCCAGCAGCCCAGGGGGGATCCGCACAGATACGCAGTATTTT.

The chain has TRBV29-1 and TRBJ2-1; D is perhaps TRBD2 (6 bases). The CDR3 has 13 residues. The V and J ends lost 4 bases and 5 bases respectively, with 12 bases between them. Germline values: CDR1 SQVTM, CDR2 ANQGSEA. The CDR3 DNA follows: TGCAGCGTTGGCGGAGGGATTAACAATGAGCAGTTCTTC. It is translated as CSVGGGINNEQFF.

The sample holds a few counts of this clone. The rearrangement joins TRBV11-2 to TRBJ2-7; 8 nucleotides match TRBD2. The germline CDR1 and CDR2 sequences are SGHAT and FQNNGV. The CDR3 is 14 amino acids. Trimming took 4 bases from V and 7 from J; bases not matched to a gene: 9. CDR3 nucleotide sequence: TGTGCCAGCAGCTCTGTCCGGGAGGGAAGGGAGCAGTACTTC. It encodes CASSSVREGREQYF.

The chain carries TRBV29-1 and TRBJ2-1; a possible D gene is TRBD2 (6 bases). The CDR3 runs 14 residues. V was trimmed by 6 bases and J by 3 bases, leaving 15 bases between them. Germline V gene sequence: CDR1 SQVTM, CDR2 ANQGSEA. CDR3 region: CSVPRESFYNEQFF. The DNA of the CDR3 is TGCAGCGTACCTCGGGAGAGCTTCTACAATGAGCAGTTCTTC.

The rearrangement links TRBV19 to TRBJ2-7; 7 bases are shared with TRBD1. Germline V lookup: CDR1 LNHDA, CDR2 SQIVND (reference sequence). The CDR3 totals 13 residues. Germline trimming cut 8 bases from V and 3 bases from J; bases unmatched to any gene: 7. CDR3 loop: CASAERDSYEQYF. DNA for the CDR3: TGTGCCAGTGCCGAACGGGACAGCTACGAGCAGTACTTC.